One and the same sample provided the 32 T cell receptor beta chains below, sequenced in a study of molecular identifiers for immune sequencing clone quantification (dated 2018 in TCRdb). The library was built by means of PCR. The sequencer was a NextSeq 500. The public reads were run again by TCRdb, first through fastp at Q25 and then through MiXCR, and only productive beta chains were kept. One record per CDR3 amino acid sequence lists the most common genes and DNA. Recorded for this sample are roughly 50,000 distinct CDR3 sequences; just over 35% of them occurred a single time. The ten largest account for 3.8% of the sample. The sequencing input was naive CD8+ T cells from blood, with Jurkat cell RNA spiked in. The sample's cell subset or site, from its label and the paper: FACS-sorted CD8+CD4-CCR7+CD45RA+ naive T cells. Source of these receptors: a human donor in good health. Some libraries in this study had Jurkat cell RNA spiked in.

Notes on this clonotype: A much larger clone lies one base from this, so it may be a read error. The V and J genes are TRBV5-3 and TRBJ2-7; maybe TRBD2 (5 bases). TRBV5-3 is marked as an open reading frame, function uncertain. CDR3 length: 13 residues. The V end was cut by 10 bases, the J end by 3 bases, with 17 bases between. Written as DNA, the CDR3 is TGTGCCTGCAGCGCCGGACTGAGCTACGAGCAGTACTTC. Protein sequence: CACSAGLSYEQYF.

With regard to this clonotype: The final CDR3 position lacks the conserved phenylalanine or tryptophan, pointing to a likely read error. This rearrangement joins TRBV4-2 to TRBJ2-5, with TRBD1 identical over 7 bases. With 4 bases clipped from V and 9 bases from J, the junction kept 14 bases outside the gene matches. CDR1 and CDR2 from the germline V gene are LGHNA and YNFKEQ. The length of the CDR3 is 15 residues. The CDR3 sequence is CASSPGTAYDGAQYV. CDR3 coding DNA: TGTGCCAGCAGCCCCGGGACAGCCTACGATGGGGCCCAGTACGTC.

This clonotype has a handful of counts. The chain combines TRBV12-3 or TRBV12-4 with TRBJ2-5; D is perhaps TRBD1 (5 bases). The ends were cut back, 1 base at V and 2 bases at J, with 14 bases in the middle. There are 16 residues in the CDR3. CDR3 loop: CASSLGGWGEQETQYF. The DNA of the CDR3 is TGTGCCAGCAGTTTAGGGGGTTGGGGCGAGCAAGAGACCCAGTACTTC.

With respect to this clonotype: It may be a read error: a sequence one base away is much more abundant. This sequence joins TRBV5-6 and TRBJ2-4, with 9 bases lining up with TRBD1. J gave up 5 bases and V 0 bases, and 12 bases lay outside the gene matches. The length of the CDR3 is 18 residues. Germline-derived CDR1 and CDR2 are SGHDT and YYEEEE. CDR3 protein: CASSLVTYRTGAENIQYF. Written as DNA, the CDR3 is TGTGCCAGCAGCTTGGTAACTTACAGGACAGGGGCCGAAAACATTCAGTACTTC.

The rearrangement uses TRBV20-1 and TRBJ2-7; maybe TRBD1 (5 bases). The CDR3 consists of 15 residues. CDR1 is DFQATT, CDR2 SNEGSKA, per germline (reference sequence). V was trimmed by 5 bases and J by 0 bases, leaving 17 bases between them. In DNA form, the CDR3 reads TGCAGTGCTCGGACATCTCTACACACCTCCTACGAGCAGTACTTC. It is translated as CSARTSLHTSYEQYF.

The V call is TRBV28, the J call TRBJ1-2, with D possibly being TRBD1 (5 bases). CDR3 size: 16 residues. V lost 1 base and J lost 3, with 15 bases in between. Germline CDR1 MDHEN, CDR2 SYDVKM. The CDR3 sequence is CASSLYRDARDYGYTF. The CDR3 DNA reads TGTGCCAGCAGTTTATACCGGGACGCGCGAGACTATGGCTACACCTTC.

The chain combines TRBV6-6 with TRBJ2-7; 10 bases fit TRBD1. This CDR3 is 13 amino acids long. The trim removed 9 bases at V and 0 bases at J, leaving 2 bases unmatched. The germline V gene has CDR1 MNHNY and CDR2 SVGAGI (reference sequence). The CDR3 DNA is TGTGCCAGTGGACAGGGGGTCTCCTACGAGCAGTACTTC. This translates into CASGQGVSYEQYF.

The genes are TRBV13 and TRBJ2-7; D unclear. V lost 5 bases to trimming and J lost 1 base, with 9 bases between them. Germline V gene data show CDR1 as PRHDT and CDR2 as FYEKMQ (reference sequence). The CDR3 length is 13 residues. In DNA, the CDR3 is TGTGCCAGCAGCCAGACGGATTCCTACGAGCAGTACTTC. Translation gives CASSQTDSYEQYF.

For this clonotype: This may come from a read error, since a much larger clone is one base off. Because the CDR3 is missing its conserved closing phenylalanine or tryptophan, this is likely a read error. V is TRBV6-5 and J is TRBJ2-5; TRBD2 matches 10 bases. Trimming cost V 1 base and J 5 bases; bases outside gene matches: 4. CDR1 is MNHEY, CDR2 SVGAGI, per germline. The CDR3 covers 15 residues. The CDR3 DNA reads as TGTGCCAGCAGTTACTTACTAGCGGGACGGGAGACCCAGTACCTC. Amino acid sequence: CASSYLLAGRETQYL.

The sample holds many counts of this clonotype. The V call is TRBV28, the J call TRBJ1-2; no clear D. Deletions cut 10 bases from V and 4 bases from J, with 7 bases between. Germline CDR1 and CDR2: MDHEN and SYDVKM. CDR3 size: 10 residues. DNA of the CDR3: TGTGCCATTCCCCCCTATGGCTACACCTTC. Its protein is CAIPPYGYTF.

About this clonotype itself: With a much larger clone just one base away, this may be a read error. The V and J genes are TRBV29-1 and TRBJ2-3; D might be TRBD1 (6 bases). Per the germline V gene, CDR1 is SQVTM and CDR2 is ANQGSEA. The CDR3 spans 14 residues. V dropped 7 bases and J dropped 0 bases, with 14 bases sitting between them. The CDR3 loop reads CSAPGTHSTDTQYF. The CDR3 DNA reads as TGCAGCGCCCCCGGGACACACAGCACAGATACGCAGTATTTT.

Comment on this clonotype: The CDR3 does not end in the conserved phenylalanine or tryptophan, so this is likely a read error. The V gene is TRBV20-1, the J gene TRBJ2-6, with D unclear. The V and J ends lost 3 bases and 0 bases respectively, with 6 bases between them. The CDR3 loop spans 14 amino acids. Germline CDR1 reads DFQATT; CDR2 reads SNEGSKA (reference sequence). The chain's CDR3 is CSASPLSGANVLTI. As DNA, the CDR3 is TGCAGTGCTAGTCCTCTCTCTGGGGCCAACGTCCTGACTATC.

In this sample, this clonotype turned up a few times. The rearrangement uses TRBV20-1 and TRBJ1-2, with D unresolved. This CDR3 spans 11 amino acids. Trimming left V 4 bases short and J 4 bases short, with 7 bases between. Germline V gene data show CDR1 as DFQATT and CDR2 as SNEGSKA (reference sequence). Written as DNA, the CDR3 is TGCAGTGCTAACGGGCCCTATGGCTACACCTTC. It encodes CSANGPYGYTF.

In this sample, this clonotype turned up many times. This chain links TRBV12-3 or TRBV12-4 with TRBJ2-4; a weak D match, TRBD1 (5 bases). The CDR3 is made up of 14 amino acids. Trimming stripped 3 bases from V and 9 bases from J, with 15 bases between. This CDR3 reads CASSFHQTVGIQYF. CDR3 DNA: TGTGCCAGCAGTTTCCATCAGACAGTGGGCATTCAGTACTTC.

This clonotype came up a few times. The CDR3 spells CASSFQEGYGYTF. CDR3 in DNA: TGTGCCAGCAGCTTTCAGGAAGGCTATGGCTACACCTTC. The chain combines TRBV7-6 with TRBJ1-2; D remains ambiguous. V was cut by 3 bases and J by 4 bases, with 9 bases left in between. The CDR3 consists of 13 residues. Germline CDR1 and CDR2: SGHVS and FNYEAQ.

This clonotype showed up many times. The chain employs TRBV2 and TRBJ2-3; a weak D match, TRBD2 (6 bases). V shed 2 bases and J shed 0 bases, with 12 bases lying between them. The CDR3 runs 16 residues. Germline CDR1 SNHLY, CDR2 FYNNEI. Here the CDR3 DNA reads TGTGCCAGCAGTGAATTGATAGCGGAAAGCACAGATACGCAGTATTTT. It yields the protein CASSELIAESTDTQYF.

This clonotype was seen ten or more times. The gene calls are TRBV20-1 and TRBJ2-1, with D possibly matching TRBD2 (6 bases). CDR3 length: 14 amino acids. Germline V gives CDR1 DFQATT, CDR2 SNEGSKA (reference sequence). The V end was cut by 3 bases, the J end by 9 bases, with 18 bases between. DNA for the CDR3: TGCAGTGCTAGCGGGAGCGGTCCTTTTGGTGAGCAGTTCTTC. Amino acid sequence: CSASGSGPFGEQFF.

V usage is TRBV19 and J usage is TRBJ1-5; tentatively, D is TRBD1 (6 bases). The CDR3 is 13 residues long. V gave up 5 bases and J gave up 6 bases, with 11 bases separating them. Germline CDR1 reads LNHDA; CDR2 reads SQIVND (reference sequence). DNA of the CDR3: TGTGCCAGTAGTTGGGGGGCCAGTCAGCCCCAGCATTTT. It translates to CASSWGASQPQHF.

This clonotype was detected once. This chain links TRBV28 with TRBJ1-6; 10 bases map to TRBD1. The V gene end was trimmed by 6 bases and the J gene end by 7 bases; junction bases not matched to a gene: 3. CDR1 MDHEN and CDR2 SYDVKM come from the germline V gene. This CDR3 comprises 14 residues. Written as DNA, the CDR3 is TGTGCCAGCAGCCGGGACAGGGGCAATTCACCCCTCCACTTT. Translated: CASSRDRGNSPLHF.

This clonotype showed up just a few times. The CDR3: CATATGTLLHEQYF. CDR3 nucleotides: TGTGCCACCGCCACCGGGACGCTACTCCACGAGCAGTACTTC. The V and J genes are TRBV19 and TRBJ2-7; the D gene could be TRBD1 or TRBD2 (5 bases each). V shed 10 bases and J shed 5 bases, with 21 bases lying between them. Germline CDR1 LNHDA, CDR2 SQIVND (reference sequence). The CDR3 is made up of 14 amino acids.

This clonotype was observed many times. CDR3 nucleotides: TGTGCCAGCAGTCCCGGGACATCGGATCGGTACTTC. Amino acid sequence: CASSPGTSDRYF. The chain has TRBV27 and TRBJ2-7; a possible D gene is TRBD1 (6 bases). The V and J ends lost 5 bases and 12 bases respectively, with 17 bases between them. CDR1 is MNHEY and CDR2 is SMNVEV in the germline V gene (reference sequence). The CDR3 is made up of 12 amino acids.

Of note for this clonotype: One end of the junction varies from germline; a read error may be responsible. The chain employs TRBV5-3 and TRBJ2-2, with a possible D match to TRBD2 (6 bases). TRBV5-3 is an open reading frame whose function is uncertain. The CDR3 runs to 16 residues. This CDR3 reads CASSLAGTLITGELFF. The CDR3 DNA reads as TGTGCCAGCAGCTTGGCCGGGACTCTGATCACCGGGGAGCTGTTTTTT.

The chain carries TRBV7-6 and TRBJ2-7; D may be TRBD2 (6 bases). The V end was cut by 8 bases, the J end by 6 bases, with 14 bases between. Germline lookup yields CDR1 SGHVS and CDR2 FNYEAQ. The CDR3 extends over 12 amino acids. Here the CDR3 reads CASGGDSSEQYF. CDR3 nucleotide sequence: TGTGCCAGCGGAGGGGACTCTAGCGAGCAGTACTTC.

The CDR3 spells CASTTGRNANTGELFF. CDR3 nucleotides: TGTGCCAGCACTACAGGCAGGAACGCGAACACCGGGGAGCTGTTTTTT. V is TRBV6-5 and J is TRBJ2-2; possible D gene TRBD1, 5 bases. CDR1 MNHEY and CDR2 SVGAGI come from the germline V gene. The CDR3 is 16 amino acids. Trimming took 7 bases from V and 0 from J, leaving 15 bases between them.

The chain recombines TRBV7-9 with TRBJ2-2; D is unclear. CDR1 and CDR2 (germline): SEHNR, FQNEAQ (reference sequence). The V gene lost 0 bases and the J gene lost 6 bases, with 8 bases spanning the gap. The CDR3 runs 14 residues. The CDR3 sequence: CASSLAPGAGELFF. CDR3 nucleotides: TGTGCCAGCAGCTTAGCTCCCGGCGCCGGGGAGCTGTTTTTT. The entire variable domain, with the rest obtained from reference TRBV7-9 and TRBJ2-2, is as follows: DTGVSQNPRHKITKRGQNVTFRCDPISEHNRLYWYRQTLGQGPEFLTYFQNEAQLEKSRLLSDRFSAERPKGSFSTLEIQRTEQGDSAMYLCASSLAPGAGELFFGEGSRLTVL.

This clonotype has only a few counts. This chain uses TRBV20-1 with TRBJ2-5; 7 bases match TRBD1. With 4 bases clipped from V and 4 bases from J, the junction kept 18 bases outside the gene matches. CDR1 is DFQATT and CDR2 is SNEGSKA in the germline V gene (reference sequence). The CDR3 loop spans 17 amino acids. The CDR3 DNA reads TGCAGTGCTACTAGGAGCCTACAGTCCCCAGGGGGAGAGACCCAGTACTTC. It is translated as CSATRSLQSPGGETQYF.

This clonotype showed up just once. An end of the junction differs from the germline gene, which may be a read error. The CDR3 is CASSLEASEGRQTQHF. In DNA, the CDR3 is TGCGCCAGCAGCTTGGAGGCCAGCGAGGGGAGGCAGACCCAGCACTTC. V gene TRBV5-1 combines with J gene TRBJ2-5, with D tentatively TRBD2 (6 bases). The CDR3 is made up of 16 amino acids. CDR1 and CDR2 (germline): SGHRS, YFSETQ.

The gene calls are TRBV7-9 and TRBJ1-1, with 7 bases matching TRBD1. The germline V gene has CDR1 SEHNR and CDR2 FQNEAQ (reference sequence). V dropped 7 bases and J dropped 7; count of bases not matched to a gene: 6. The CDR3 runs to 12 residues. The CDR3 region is CASNDRVVEAFF. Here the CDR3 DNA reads TGTGCCAGCAACGACAGGGTGGTTGAAGCTTTCTTT.

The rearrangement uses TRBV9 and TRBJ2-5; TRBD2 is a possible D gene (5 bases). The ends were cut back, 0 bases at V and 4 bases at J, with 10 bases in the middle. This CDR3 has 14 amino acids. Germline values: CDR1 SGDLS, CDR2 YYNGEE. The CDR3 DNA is TGTGCCAGCAGCGTAGCGGGGTCGCGAGAGACCCAGTACTTC. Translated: CASSVAGSRETQYF. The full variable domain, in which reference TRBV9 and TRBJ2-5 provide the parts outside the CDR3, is DSGVTQTPKHLITATGQRVTLRCSPRSGDLSVYWYQQSLDQGLQFLIQYYNGEERAKGNILERFSAQQFPDLHSELNLSSLELGDSALYFCASSVAGSRETQYFGPGTRLLVL.

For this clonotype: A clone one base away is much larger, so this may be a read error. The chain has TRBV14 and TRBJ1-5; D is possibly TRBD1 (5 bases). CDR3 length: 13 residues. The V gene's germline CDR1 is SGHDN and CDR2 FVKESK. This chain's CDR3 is CASSWDGTGPRHF. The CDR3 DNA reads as TGTGCCAGCAGCTGGGACGGTACGGGACCCCGGCATTTT.

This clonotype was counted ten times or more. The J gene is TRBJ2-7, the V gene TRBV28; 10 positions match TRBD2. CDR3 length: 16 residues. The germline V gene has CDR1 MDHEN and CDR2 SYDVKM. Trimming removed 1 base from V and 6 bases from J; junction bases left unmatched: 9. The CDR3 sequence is CASSLYTAGGPPEQYF. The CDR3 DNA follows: TGTGCCAGCAGTTTATATACAGCGGGAGGGCCTCCCGAGCAGTACTTC. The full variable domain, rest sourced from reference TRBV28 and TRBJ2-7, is DVKVTQSSRYLVKRTGEKVFLECVQDMDHENMFWYRQDPGLGLRLIYFSYDVKMKEKGDIPEGYSVSREKKERFSLILESASTNQTSMYLCASSLYTAGGPPEQYFGPGTRLTVT.

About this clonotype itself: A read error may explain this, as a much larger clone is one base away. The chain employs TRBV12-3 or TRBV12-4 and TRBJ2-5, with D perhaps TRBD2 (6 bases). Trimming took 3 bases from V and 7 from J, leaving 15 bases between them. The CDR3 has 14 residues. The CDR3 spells CASSFTPGSRTQYF. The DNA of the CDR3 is TGTGCCAGCAGTTTTACCCCCGGGAGTAGGACCCAGTACTTC.